Following are 12 T cell receptor beta chains from one sample sequenced in a study of beta chain features in type 1 diabetes. Every bit of the isolated RNA underwent reverse transcription, so sequencing read expressed TCRB transcripts. The protocol was immunoSEQ multiplex PCR, while the TCRdb copy is restricted to in-frame clones and leaves out a portion. The sample holds under 400,000 clones; about 20% are singletons and the top ten take about 0.044%. The sample taken for sequencing was naive CD4+ T cells from blood. The origin of the receptors is a woman aged 18-35 years in good health.

This rearrangement joins TRBV2 to TRBJ2-7; possibly TRBD2 for D (5 bases). V was cut by 8 bases and J by 6 bases, with 11 bases left in between. Germline CDR1 and CDR2: SNHLY and FYNNEI. This CDR3 has 11 residues. The CDR3 DNA is TGTGCCAGCGGGAGAGAGGGCGAGCAGTACTTC. This gives the protein CASGREGEQYF.

V usage is TRBV5-1 and J usage is TRBJ1-3; no clear D gene. The CDR3 has 12 amino acids. V lost 3 bases and J 4 bases, leaving 5 bases between the germline ends. Germline V lookup: CDR1 SGHRS, CDR2 YFSETQ. The CDR3 DNA sequence: TGCGCCAGCAGCTCTGAGGGAAACACCATATATTTT. Residues: CASSSEGNTIYF. Complete variable domain (other parts from reference TRBV5-1 and TRBJ1-3): KAGVTQTPRYLIKTRGQQVTLSCSPISGHRSVSWYQQTPGQGLQFLFEYFSETQRNKGNFPGRFSGRQFSNSRSEMNVSTLELGDSALYLCASSSEGNTIYFGEGSWLTVV.

The J gene is TRBJ2-7, the V gene TRBV5-8, with TRBD1 as a possible D gene (5 bases). Trimming cost V 7 bases and J 0 bases, with 14 bases left between them. The CDR3 loop spans 14 amino acids. Germline V CDR1 and CDR2: SGHTS, YDEGEE. The CDR3 nucleotides are TGTGCCAGCGATACAGGTGAGAGCTCCTACGAGCAGTACTTC. Amino acid sequence: CASDTGESSYEQYF.

A few counts support this clone. The rearrangement links TRBV10-3 to TRBJ2-1; TRBD1 matches 7 bases. The CDR3 runs to 15 residues. Trimming took 0 bases from V and 4 from J; bases not matched to a gene: 3. Germline values: CDR1 ENHRY, CDR2 SYGVKD. The CDR3 loop is CAISESGQQYNEQFF. The CDR3 DNA follows: TGTGCCATCAGTGAGTCGGGACAGCAGTACAATGAGCAGTTCTTC.

The V call is TRBV5-1, the J call TRBJ2-2; D uncertain. This CDR3 is built from 14 residues. Germline V gives CDR1 SGHRS, CDR2 YFSETQ. V lost 2 bases to trimming and J lost 0 bases, with 5 bases between them. The CDR3 DNA follows: TGCGCCAGCAGCTTAAGCGCGAACACCGGGGAGCTGTTTTTT. It yields the protein CASSLSANTGELFF.

V is TRBV14 and J is TRBJ2-1; D call uncertain. Germline CDR1 SGHDN, CDR2 FVKESK. The CDR3 is 14 residues long. The V end was cut by 4 bases, the J end by 0 bases, with 7 bases between. CDR3 region: CASSPSSSYNEQFF. CDR3 nucleotides: TGTGCCAGCAGCCCATCGAGCTCCTACAATGAGCAGTTCTTC.

This chain connects TRBV6-5 to TRBJ1-3; 7 bases fit TRBD1. Per the germline V gene, CDR1 is MNHEY and CDR2 is SVGAGI. There are 15 residues in the CDR3. The ends lost 5 bases at V and 0 bases at J; junction bases unmatched: 4. In DNA, the CDR3 is TGTGCCAGCAGTCGCGACAGGGACTCTGGAAACACCATATATTTT. Residues: CASSRDRDSGNTIYF.

This clone occurred a few times. The V gene is TRBV6-6, the J gene TRBJ2-3; D gene uncertain. Germline V lookup: CDR1 MNHNY, CDR2 SVGAGI (reference sequence). The length of the CDR3 is 14 residues. V was shortened by 3 bases and J by 2 bases, with 9 bases between the two germline ends. The DNA of the CDR3 is TGTGCCAGCAGTTATGGCAGGTACACAGATACGCAGTATTTT. Its protein is CASSYGRYTDTQYF.

The gene calls are TRBV19 and TRBJ2-1; 8 bases are a match to TRBD1. Germline V gene sequence: CDR1 LNHDA, CDR2 SQIVND (reference sequence). CDR3 size: 14 residues. Germline trimming cut 6 bases from V and 4 bases from J; bases unmatched to any gene: 5. The CDR3 loop is CASSGQGEYNEQFF. CDR3 DNA: TGTGCCAGTAGCGGACAGGGTGAATACAATGAGCAGTTCTTC.

The genes are TRBV5-1 and TRBJ2-1; 10 bases match TRBD2. CDR3 length: 16 residues. Trimming took 4 bases from V and 0 from J; bases not matched to a gene: 4. Germline CDR1 SGHRS, CDR2 YFSETQ. CDR3 sequence: CASSLAGAASYNEQFF. In DNA, the CDR3 is TGCGCCAGCAGCCTAGCGGGAGCCGCCTCCTACAATGAGCAGTTCTTC.

This clone was observed a few times. The chain employs TRBV5-6 and TRBJ1-2; no clear D gene. Germline CDR1 reads SGHDT; CDR2 reads YYEEEE. V shed 3 bases and J shed 8 bases, with 14 bases lying between them. CDR3 length: 13 amino acids. In DNA form, the CDR3 reads TGTGCCAGCAGCTACGCGGTAACCGGGGGCTACACCTTC. Protein: CASSYAVTGGYTF.

The CDR3 coding sequence is TGTGCCAGCAGCCCCAGGGTACCCTCTGGAAACACCATATATTTT. Translated, it gives CASSPRVPSGNTIYF. This chain links TRBV11-3 with TRBJ1-3; perhaps TRBD1 as D (5 bases). The CDR3 runs to 15 residues. The germline V and J ends were trimmed by 5 bases and 0 bases, with 11 bases remaining between them. Per germline, CDR1 SGHNT and CDR2 YENEEA.